These T cell receptor beta chains were read from a single sample in a study of T cell responses to AZD1222 COVID-19 vaccine. Here immunoSEQ multiplex PCR was the method, and the copy in TCRdb shows in-frame clones only, minus some. The repertoire holds fewer than 300,000 clones, with 85% to 95% as singletons. The starting material was peripheral blood, obtained on day 0 of AZD1222 vaccination. The source is an adult in good health. Both conserved end residues are part of each CDR3. Fields, in order: V gene, J gene, D gene, clone size, CDR3 protein, CDR3 DNA. D genes are given only for firm matches. Some rows mark clone size as missing; the rest say once, few, many or name a class of expanded clone.

TRBV28,TRBJ2-1,TRBD2,.,CASRLAGGPYNEQFF,TGTGCCAGCAGGCTAGCGGGGGGGCCTTACAATGAGCAGTTCTTC
TRBV7-9,TRBJ1-1,.,.,CASSAIGGDSNTEAFF,TGTGCCAGCAGCGCCATCGGGGGGGACTCGAACACTGAAGCTTTCTTT
TRBV18,TRBJ1-1,.,.,CASSLQGNTEAFF,TGTGCCAGCTCACTCCAGGGGAACACTGAAGCTTTCTTT
TRBV3-1/TRBV3-2,TRBJ2-7,.,.,CASSQGGGSYEQYF,TGTGCCAGCAGCCAAGGAGGGGGTTCCTACGAGCAGTACTTC
TRBV4-2,TRBJ2-5,.,.,CASSLREETQYF,TGTGCCAGCAGCCTAAGGGAGGAGACCCAGTACTTC
TRBV7-2,TRBJ2-7,TRBD2,.,CASSFAGGRYEQYF,TGTGCCAGCAGCTTCGCGGGAGGAAGGTACGAGCAGTACTTC
TRBV28,TRBJ2-7,.,few,CASSVTVRPLEQYF,TGTGCCAGCAGTGTGACAGTACGACCGTTGGAGCAGTACTTC
TRBV7-2,TRBJ2-7,.,.,CASRLTVSSYEQYF,TGTGCCAGCAGACTGACAGTATCCTCCTACGAGCAGTACTTC
TRBV5-5,TRBJ1-2,.,.,CASSFSGIGNYGYTF,TGTGCCAGCAGCTTCTCAGGGATCGGGAACTATGGCTACACCTTC
TRBV18,TRBJ1-2,TRBD1,.,CASSPWTGRYGYTF,TGTGCCAGCTCACCGTGGACAGGGAGGTATGGCTACACCTTC
TRBV15,TRBJ1-5,.,.,CATSRVDPRGYQPQHF,TGTGCCACCAGCAGAGTAGACCCGAGGGGATATCAGCCCCAGCATTTT
TRBV13,TRBJ2-7,TRBD1,.,CASSLLDREGYEQYF,TGTGCCAGCAGCCTTCTAGACAGGGAAGGGTACGAGCAGTACTTC
TRBV28,TRBJ2-7,.,.,CASSLSSSDTVEQYF,TGTGCCAGCAGTTTATCGAGTAGTGACACAGTCGAGCAGTACTTC
TRBV6-5,TRBJ1-2,.,once,CASSRGQQRDYGYTF,TGTGCCAGCAGTCGAGGACAGCAAAGGGACTATGGCTACACCTTC
TRBV7-2,TRBJ1-1,.,.,CASSIYNMNTEAFF,TGTGCCAGCAGCATTTACAACATGAACACTGAAGCTTTCTTT
TRBV9,TRBJ2-1,.,.,CASSAQGSPYNEQFF,TGTGCCAGCAGCGCGCAGGGGTCTCCCTACAATGAGCAGTTCTTC
TRBV29-1,TRBJ2-7,.,.,CSVRARAVAVQYF,.
TRBV6-4,TRBJ2-1,TRBD2,.,CASSPSTSFDEQFF,TGTGCCAGCAGCCCCTCGACTAGCTTCGATGAGCAGTTCTTC
TRBV6-4,TRBJ1-2,.,.,CASSEGPSRGYTF,TGTGCCAGCAGTGAGGGGCCTAGTAGGGGCTACACCTTC
TRBV18,TRBJ1-5,TRBD1,.,CASSPTGDNQPQHF,TGTGCCAGCTCCCCGACAGGGGACAATCAGCCCCAGCATTTT
TRBV9,TRBJ1-2,.,.,CASKGEHSNYGYTF,TGTGCCAGCAAAGGGGAACACTCTAACTATGGCTACACCTTC
TRBV28,TRBJ1-3,.,.,CASSSIRNTIYF,TGTGCCAGCAGTTCAATCAGAAACACCATATATTTT
TRBV27,TRBJ2-7,.,.,CASPWGCRYEQYF,TGTGCCAGCCCATGGGGTTGTCGTTACGAGCAGTACTTC
TRBV28,TRBJ2-5,.,.,CASRHVETQYF,TGTGCCAGCAGGCATGTGGAGACCCAGTACTTC
TRBV29-1,TRBJ2-1,.,few,CSVLMGLGSGYNEQFF,TGCAGCGTTTTGATGGGGTTGGGGAGTGGGTACAATGAGCAGTTCTTC
TRBV28,TRBJ1-2,.,.,CASNTGQHGGNGYTF,TGTGCCAGCAATACAGGACAACACGGCGGTAATGGCTACACCTTC
TRBV6-5,TRBJ1-5,.,.,CASSYSSADSNQPQHF,TGTGCCAGCAGTTACTCTAGTGCGGATAGCAATCAGCCCCAGCATTTT
TRBV11-3,TRBJ2-1,TRBD2,.,CASSIRLAGHNEQFF,TGTGCCAGCAGCATCCGACTAGCGGGGCACAATGAGCAGTTCTTC
TRBV29-1,TRBJ2-3,.,once,CSVEEGFSDTQYF,TGCAGCGTTGAAGAAGGGTTTTCAGATACGCAGTATTTT
TRBV2,TRBJ1-2,.,.,CASRVTGFGYTF,TGTGCCAGCAGAGTTACGGGGTTTGGCTACACCTTC
TRBV10-3,TRBJ1-5,TRBD1,.,CAIGRDRYNQPQHF,TGTGCCATCGGCCGGGACAGGTACAATCAGCCCCAGCATTTT
TRBV14,TRBJ1-2,.,.,CASSPSTGILLASTF,TGTGCCAGCAGCCCCTCGACAGGCATCCTCCTGGCGAGCACCTTC
TRBV12-3/TRBV12-4,TRBJ1-4,.,.,CASSFGEGEKLFF,TGTGCCAGCAGTTTCGGGGAGGGTGAAAAACTGTTTTTT
TRBV3-1/TRBV3-2,TRBJ1-6,TRBD1,.,CASSQPGGNSPLHF,TGTGCCAGCAGCCAACCAGGGGGCAATTCACCCCTCCACTTT
TRBV28,TRBJ2-2,.,.,CASTIRPGGFTGELFF,TGTGCCAGCACGATCAGGCCCGGGGGATTCACCGGGGAGCTGTTTTTT
TRBV5-6,TRBJ1-5,.,.,CASSSAVYSNQPQHF,TGTGCCAGCAGCTCGGCAGTTTATAGCAATCAGCCCCAGCATTTT
TRBV4-1,TRBJ1-6,.,.,CASSHLRDSYNSPLHF,TGCGCCAGCAGCCACCTCAGGGACTCCTATAATTCACCCCTCCACTTT
TRBV7-3,TRBJ1-1,.,.,CASSLTDDTEAFF,TGTGCCAGCAGCTTAACTGACGACACTGAAGCTTTCTTT
TRBV7-9,TRBJ1-4,TRBD1,few,CASRPGTASLQNEKLFF,TGTGCCAGCAGACCCGGGACAGCCAGCCTTCAAAATGAAAAACTGTTTTTT
TRBV5-5,TRBJ1-6,TRBD1,once,CASSLIQGRSPLHF,TGTGCCAGCAGCTTGATACAGGGGAGGTCACCCCTCCACTTT
TRBV20-1,TRBJ1-1,.,.,CSAIVNTEAFF,TGCAGTGCTATCGTGAACACTGAAGCTTTCTTT
TRBV7-3,TRBJ1-1,.,.,CASSTQSNTEAFF,TGTGCCAGCAGCACACAGAGTAACACTGAAGCTTTCTTT
TRBV5-1,TRBJ2-7,TRBD1,once,CASSPPGQAYEQYF,TGCGCCAGCAGCCCTCCGGGACAGGCCTACGAGCAGTACTTC
TRBV5-1,TRBJ2-7,.,.,CASSWRGGEQYF,TGCGCCAGCAGCTGGAGGGGGGGCGAGCAGTACTTC
TRBV14,TRBJ1-1,TRBD1,.,CASSRQGRGTEAFF,TGTGCCAGCAGCCGACAGGGCCGGGGGACTGAAGCTTTCTTT
TRBV6-2/TRBV6-3,TRBJ2-1,.,.,CASSYSRFSGWSSYNEQFF,TGTGCCAGCAGTTACTCGAGGTTCAGCGGGTGGAGCTCCTACAATGAGCAGTTCTTC
TRBV29-1,TRBJ2-1,TRBD2,.,CSVATGTSGNEQFF,TGCAGCGTTGCCACCGGGACTAGCGGCAATGAGCAGTTCTTC
TRBV6-4,TRBJ1-1,.,once,CASSATENTEAFF,TGTGCCAGCAGTGCGACAGAGAACACTGAAGCTTTCTTT
TRBV29-1,TRBJ1-5,TRBD1,.,CSVRTGDSNQPQHF,TGCAGCGTGCGGACAGGGGATAGCAATCAGCCCCAGCATTTT
TRBV7-2,TRBJ2-7,TRBD1,.,CASSLAGTGIYEQYF,TGTGCCAGCAGCTTAGCGGGGACAGGGATCTACGAGCAGTACTTC
TRBV4-1,TRBJ1-6,.,.,CASSQDGTPGNSPLHF,TGCGCCAGCAGCCAAGACGGGACCCCTGGGAATTCACCCCTCCACTTT
TRBV7-9,TRBJ2-1,.,.,CASSGGLYNEQFF,TGTGCCAGCAGCGGGGGACTTTACAATGAGCAGTTCTTC
TRBV28,TRBJ2-7,.,once,CASSNFGEQYF,TGTGCCAGCAGTAACTTCGGGGAGCAGTACTTC
TRBV15,TRBJ1-1,TRBD1,.,CATSRGQGVSEAFF,TGTGCCACCAGCAGGGGACAGGGAGTGTCTGAAGCTTTCTTT
TRBV7-2,TRBJ2-7,.,.,CASTLGPTYEQYF,TGTGCCAGCACCCTGGGACCCACCTACGAGCAGTACTTC